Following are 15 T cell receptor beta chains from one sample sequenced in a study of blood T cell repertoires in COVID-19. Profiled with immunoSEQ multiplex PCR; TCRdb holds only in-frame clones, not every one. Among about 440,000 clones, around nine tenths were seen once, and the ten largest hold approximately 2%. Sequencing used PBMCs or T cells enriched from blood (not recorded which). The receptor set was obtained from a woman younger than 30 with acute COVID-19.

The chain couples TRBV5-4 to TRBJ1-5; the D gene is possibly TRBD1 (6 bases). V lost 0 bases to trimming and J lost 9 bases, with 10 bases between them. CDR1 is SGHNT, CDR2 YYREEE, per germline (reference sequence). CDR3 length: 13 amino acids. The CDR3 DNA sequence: TGTGCCAGCAGCTTGGACAGGGAGAGGCCCCAGCATTTT. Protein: CASSLDRERPQHF. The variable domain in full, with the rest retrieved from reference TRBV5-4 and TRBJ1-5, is ETGVTQSPTHLIKTRGQQVTLRCSSQSGHNTVSWYQQALGQGPQFIFQYYREEENGRGNFPPRFSGLQFPNYSSELNVNALELDDSALYLCASSLDRERPQHFGDGTRLSIL.

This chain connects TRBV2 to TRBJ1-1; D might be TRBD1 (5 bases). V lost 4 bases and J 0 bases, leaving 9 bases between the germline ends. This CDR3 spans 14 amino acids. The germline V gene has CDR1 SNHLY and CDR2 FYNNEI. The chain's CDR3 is CASSGGNLNTEAFF. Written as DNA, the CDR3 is TGTGCCAGCAGTGGGGGCAACTTGAACACTGAAGCTTTCTTT.

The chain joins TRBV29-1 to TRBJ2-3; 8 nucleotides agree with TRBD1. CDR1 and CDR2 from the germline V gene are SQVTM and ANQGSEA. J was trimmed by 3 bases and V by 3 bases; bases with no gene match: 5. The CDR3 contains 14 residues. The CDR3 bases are TGCAGCGTTGAGGGACAGGTGAGAACAGATACGCAGTATTTT. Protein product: CSVEGQVRTDTQYF.

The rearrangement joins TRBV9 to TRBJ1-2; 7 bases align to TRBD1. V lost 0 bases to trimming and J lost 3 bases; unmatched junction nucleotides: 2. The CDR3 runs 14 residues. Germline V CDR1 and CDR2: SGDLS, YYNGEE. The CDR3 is CASSVGGGDYGYTF. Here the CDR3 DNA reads TGTGCCAGCAGCGTAGGAGGGGGCGACTATGGCTACACCTTC.

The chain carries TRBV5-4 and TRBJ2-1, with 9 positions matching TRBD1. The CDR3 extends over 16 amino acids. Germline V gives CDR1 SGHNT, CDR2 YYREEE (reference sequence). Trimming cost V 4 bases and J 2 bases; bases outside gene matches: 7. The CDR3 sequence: CASSPGQGETYNEQFF. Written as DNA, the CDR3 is TGTGCCAGCAGCCCGGGACAGGGAGAAACCTACAATGAGCAGTTCTTC. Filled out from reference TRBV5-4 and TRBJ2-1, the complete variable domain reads ETGVTQSPTHLIKTRGQQVTLRCSSQSGHNTVSWYQQALGQGPQFIFQYYREEENGRGNFPPRFSGLQFPNYSSELNVNALELDDSALYLCASSPGQGETYNEQFFGPGTRLTVL.

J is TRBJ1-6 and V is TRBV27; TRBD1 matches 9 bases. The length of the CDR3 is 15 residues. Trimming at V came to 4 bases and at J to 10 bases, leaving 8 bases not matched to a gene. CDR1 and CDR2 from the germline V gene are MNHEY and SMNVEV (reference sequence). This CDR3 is CASSSTGGNSSPLHF. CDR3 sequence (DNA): TGTGCCAGCAGTTCAACAGGGGGCAATTCATCACCCCTCCACTTT.

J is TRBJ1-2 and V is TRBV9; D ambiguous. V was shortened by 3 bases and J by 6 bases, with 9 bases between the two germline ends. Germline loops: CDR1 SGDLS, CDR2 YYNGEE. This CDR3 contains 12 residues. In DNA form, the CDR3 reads TGTGCCAGCAGCGCTAGTTACGATGGCTACACCTTC. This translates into CASSASYDGYTF. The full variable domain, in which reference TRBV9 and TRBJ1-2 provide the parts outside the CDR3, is DSGVTQTPKHLITATGQRVTLRCSPRSGDLSVYWYQQSLDQGLQFLIQYYNGEERAKGNILERFSAQQFPDLHSELNLSSLELGDSALYFCASSASYDGYTFGSGTRLTVV.

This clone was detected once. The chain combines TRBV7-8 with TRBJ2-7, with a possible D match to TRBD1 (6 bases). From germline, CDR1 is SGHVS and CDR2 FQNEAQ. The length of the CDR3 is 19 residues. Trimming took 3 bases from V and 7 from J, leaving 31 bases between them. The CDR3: CASSFPQNLVRPGAEEQYF. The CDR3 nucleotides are TGTGCCAGCAGCTTCCCTCAAAACTTGGTTCGGCCAGGGGCCGAGGAGCAGTACTTC.

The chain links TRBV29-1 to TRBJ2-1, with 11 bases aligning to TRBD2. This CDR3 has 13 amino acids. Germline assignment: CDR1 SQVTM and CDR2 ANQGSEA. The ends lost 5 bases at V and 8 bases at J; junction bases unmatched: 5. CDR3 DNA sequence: TGCAGCGTTCAAACTAGCGGGAGCGATGAGCAGTTCTTC. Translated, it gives CSVQTSGSDEQFF.

DNA for the CDR3: TGTGCCAGCAGTGTAACGGAGGGAGACTATGGCTACACCTTC. The encoded protein is CASSVTEGDYGYTF. The V and J genes are TRBV2 and TRBJ1-2; D is ambiguous. This CDR3 has 14 residues. V lost 4 bases to trimming and J lost 3 bases, with 12 bases between them. Germline CDR1 is SNHLY and CDR2 is FYNNEI.

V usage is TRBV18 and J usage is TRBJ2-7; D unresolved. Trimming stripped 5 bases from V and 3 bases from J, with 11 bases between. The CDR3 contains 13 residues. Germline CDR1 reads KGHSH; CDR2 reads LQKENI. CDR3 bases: TGTGCCAGCTCAACAGCCCAGGACTACGAGCAGTACTTC. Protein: CASSTAQDYEQYF.

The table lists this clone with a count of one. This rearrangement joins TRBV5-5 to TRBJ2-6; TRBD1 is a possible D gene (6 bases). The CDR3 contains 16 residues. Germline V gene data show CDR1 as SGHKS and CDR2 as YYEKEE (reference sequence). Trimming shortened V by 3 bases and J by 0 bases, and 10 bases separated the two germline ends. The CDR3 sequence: CASSYTGSSGANVLTF. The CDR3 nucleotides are TGTGCCAGCAGCTATACAGGGAGCTCTGGGGCCAACGTCCTGACTTTC. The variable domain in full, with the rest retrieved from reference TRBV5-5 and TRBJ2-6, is DAGVTQSPTHLIKTRGQQVTLRCSPISGHKSVSWYQQVLGQGPQFIFQYYEKEERGRGNFPDRFSARQFPNYSSELNVNALLLGDSALYLCASSYTGSSGANVLTFGAGSRLTVL.

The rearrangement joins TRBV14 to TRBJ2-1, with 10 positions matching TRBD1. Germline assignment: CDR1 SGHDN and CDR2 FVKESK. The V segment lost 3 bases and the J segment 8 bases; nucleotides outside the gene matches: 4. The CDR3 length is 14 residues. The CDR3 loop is CASSQETGGHEQFF. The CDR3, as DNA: TGTGCCAGCAGCCAGGAGACAGGGGGCCATGAGCAGTTCTTC. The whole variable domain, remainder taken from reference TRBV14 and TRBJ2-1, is EAGVTQFPSHSVIEKGQTVTLRCDPISGHDNLYWYRRVMGKEIKFLLHFVKESKQDESGMPNNRFLAERTGGTYSTLKVQPAELEDSGVYFCASSQETGGHEQFFGPGTRLTVL.

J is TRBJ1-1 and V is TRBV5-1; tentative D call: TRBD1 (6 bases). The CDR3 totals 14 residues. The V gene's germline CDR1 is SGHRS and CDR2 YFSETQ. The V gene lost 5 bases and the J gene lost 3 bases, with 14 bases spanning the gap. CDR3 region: CASSSGQIHTEAFF. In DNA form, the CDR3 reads TGCGCCAGCAGTTCCGGACAGATCCACACTGAAGCTTTCTTT.

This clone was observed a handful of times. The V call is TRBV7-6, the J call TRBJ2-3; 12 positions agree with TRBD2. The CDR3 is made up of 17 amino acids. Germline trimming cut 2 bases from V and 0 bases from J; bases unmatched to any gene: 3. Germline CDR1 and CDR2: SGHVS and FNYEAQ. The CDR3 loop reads CASSLRLAGGSTDTQYF. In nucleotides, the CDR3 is TGTGCCAGCAGCTTAAGGCTAGCGGGAGGGAGCACAGATACGCAGTATTTT.